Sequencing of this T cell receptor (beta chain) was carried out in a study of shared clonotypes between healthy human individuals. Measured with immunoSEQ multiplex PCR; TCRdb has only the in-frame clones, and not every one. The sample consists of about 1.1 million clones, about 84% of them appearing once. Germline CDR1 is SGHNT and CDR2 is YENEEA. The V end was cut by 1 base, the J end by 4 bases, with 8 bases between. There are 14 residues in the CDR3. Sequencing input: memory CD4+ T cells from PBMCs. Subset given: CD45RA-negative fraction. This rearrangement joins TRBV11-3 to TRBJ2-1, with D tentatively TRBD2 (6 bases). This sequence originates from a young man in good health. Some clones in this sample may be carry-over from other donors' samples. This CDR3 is CASSLAGVYNEQFF. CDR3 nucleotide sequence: TGTGCCAGCAGCTTAGCGGGGGTATACAATGAGCAGTTCTTC.